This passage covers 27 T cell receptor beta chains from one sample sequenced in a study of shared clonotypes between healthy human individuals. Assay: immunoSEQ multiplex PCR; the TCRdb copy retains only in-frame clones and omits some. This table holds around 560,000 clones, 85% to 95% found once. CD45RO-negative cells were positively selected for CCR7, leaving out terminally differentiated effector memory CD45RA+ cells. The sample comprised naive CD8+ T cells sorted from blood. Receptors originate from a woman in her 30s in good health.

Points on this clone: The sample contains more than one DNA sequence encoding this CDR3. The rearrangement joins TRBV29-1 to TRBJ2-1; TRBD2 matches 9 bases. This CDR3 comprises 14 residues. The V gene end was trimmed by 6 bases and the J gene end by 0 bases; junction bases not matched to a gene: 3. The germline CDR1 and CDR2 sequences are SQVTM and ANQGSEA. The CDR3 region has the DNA TGCAGCGTCGTTAGCGGGAGCTCCTACAATGAGCAGTTCTTC. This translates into CSVVSGSSYNEQFF.

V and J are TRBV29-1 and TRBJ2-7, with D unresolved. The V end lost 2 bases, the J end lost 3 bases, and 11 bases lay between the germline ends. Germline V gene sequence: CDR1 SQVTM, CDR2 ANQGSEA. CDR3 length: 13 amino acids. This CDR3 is CSVEYSGVYEQYF. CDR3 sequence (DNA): TGCAGCGTTGAATATTCAGGAGTCTACGAGCAGTACTTC.

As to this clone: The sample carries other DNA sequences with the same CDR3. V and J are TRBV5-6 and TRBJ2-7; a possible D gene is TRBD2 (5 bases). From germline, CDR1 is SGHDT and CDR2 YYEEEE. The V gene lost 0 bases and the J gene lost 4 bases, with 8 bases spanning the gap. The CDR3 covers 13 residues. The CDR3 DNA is TGTGCCAGCAGCTTGGTACGGGAATACGAGCAGTACTTC. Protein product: CASSLVREYEQYF.

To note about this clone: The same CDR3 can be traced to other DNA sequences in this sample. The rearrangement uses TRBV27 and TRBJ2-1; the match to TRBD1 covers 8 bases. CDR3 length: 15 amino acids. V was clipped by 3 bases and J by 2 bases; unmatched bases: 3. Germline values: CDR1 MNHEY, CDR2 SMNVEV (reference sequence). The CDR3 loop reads CASSLSGGTYNEQFF. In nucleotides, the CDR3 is TGTGCCAGCAGTTTGTCAGGGGGCACCTACAATGAGCAGTTCTTC.

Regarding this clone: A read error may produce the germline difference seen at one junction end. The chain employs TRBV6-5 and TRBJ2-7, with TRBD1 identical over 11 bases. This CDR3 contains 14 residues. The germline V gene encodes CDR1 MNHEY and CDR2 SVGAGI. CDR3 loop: CASGYGTGGYEQYF. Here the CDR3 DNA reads TGTGCCAGCGGTTACGGGACAGGGGGCTACGAGCAGTACTTC.

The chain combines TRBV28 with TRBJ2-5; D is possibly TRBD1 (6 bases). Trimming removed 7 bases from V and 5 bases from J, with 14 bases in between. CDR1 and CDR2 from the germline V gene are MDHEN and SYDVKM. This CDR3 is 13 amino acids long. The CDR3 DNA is TGTGCCAGCACCGAACAGGGCTGGGAGACCCAGTACTTC. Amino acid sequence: CASTEQGWETQYF.

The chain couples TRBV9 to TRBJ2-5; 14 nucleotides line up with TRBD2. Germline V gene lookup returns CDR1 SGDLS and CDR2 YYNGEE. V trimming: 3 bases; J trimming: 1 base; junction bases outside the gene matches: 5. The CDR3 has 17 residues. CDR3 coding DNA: TGTGCCAGCAGCGCAGGGACTAGCGGGAGTCGCCAAGAGACCCAGTACTTC. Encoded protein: CASSAGTSGSRQETQYF.

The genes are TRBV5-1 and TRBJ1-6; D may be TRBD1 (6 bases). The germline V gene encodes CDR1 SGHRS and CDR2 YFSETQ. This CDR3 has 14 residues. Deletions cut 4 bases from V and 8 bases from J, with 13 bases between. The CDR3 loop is CASSPGVFDSPLHF. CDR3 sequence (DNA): TGCGCCAGCAGCCCAGGGGTCTTTGATTCACCCCTCCACTTT.

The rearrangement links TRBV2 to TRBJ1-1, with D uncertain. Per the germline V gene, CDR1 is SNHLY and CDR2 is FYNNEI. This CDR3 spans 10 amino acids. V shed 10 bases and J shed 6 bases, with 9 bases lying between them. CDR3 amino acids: CANPGAEAFF. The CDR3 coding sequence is TGTGCCAATCCTGGGGCTGAAGCTTTCTTT.

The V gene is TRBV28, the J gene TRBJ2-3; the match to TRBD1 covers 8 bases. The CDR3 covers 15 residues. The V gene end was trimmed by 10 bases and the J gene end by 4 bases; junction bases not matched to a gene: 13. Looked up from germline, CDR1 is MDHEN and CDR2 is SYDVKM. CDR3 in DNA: TGTGCCATCCCCCGGGACAGGTGTATCCCAGATACGCAGTATTTT. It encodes CAIPRDRCIPDTQYF.

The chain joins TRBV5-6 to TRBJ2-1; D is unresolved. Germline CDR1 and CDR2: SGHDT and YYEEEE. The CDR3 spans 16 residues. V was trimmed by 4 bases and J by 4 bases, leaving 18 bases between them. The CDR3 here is CASSPRNTLSYNEQFF. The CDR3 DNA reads TGTGCCAGCAGCCCGAGAAATACCCTATCTTACAATGAGCAGTTCTTC.

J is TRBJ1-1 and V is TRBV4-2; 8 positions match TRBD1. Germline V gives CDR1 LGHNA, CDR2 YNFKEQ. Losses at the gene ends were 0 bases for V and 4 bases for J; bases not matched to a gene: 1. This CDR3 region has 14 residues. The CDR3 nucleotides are TGTGCCAGCAGCCAAGAGACAGGGGTCACTGAAGCTTTCTTT. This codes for CASSQETGVTEAFF.

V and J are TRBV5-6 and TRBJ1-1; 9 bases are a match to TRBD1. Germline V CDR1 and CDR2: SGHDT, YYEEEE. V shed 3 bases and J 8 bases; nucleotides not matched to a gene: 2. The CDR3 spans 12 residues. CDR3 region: CASSSGTGEAFF. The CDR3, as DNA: TGTGCCAGCAGCTCCGGGACAGGGGAAGCTTTCTTT.

CDR3 region: CASSPAITSGEQYF. In DNA form, the CDR3 reads TGTGCCAGCAGCCCTGCTATCACATCGGGGGAGCAGTACTTC. The chain joins TRBV9 to TRBJ2-7; a possible D gene is TRBD2 (5 bases). Trimming took 4 bases from V and 7 from J, leaving 18 bases between them. The length of the CDR3 is 14 residues. Germline CDR1 reads SGDLS; CDR2 reads YYNGEE.

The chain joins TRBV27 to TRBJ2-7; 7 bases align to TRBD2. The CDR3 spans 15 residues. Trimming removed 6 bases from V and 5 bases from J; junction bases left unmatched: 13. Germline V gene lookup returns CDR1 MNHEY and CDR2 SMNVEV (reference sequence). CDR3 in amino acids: CASSQTGGNYDEQYF. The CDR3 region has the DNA TGTGCCAGCAGCCAGACCGGGGGGAATTACGACGAGCAGTACTTC.

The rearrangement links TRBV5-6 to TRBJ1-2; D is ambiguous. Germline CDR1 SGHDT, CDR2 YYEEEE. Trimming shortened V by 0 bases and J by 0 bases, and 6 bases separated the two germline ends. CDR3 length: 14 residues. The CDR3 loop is CASSLGASNYGYTF. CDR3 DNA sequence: TGTGCCAGCAGCTTGGGGGCCTCTAACTATGGCTACACCTTC.

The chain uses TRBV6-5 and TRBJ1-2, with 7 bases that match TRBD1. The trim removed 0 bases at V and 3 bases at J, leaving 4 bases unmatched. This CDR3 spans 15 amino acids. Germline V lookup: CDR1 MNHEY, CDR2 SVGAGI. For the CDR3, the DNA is TGTGCCAGCAGTTACTCGGGACAGAGGGACTATGGCTACACCTTC. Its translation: CASSYSGQRDYGYTF.

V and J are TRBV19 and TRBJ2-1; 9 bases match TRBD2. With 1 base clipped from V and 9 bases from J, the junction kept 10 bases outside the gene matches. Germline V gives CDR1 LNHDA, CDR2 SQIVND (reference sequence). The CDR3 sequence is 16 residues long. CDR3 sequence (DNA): TGTGCCAGTAGTATAGCTGGTAGCGGGAGTATGAGTGAGCAGTTCTTC. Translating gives CASSIAGSGSMSEQFF.

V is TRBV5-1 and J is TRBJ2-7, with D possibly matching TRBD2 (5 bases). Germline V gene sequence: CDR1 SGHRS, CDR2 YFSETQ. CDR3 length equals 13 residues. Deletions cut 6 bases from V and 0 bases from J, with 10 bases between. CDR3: CASKDGNSYEQYF. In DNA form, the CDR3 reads TGCGCCAGCAAAGACGGGAACTCCTACGAGCAGTACTTC.

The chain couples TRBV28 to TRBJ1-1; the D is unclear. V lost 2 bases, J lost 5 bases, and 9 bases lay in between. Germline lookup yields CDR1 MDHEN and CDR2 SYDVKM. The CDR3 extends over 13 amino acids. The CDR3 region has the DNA TGTGCCAGCAGTTTACAGGATTGGACTGAAGCTTTCTTT. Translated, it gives CASSLQDWTEAFF.

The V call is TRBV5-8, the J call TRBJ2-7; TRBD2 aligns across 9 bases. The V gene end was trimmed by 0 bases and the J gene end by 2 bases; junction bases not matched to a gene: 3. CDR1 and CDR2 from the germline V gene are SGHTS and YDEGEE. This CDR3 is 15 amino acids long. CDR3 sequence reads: CASSLAASGAYEQYF. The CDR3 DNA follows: TGTGCCAGCAGCTTGGCAGCTAGCGGGGCCTACGAGCAGTACTTC. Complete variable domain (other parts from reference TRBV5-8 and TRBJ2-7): EAGVTQSPTHLIKTRGQQATLRCSPISGHTSVYWYQQALGLGLQFLLWYDEGEERNRGNFPPRFSGRQFPNYSSELNVNALELEDSALYLCASSLAASGAYEQYFGPGTRLTVT.

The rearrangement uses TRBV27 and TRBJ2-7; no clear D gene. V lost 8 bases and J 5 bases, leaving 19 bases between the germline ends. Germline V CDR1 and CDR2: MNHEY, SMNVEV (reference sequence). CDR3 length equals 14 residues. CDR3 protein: CASGGNLQPHEQYF. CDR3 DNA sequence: TGTGCCAGCGGTGGTAACTTGCAACCCCACGAGCAGTACTTC.

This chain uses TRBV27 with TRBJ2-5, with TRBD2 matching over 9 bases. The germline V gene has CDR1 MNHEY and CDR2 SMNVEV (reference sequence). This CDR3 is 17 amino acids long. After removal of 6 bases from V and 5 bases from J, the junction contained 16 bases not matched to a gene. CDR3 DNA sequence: TGTGCCAGCAGCCCTAGGGTGATAGCGGGAGTTCGGGAGACCCAGTACTTC. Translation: CASSPRVIAGVRETQYF.

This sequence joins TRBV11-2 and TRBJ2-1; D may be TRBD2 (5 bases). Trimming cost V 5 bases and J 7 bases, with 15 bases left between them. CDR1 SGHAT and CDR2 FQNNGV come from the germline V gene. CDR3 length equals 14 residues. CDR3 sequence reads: CASSPLDSWNEQFF. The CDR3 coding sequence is TGTGCCAGCAGCCCCTTGGACTCTTGGAATGAGCAGTTCTTC.

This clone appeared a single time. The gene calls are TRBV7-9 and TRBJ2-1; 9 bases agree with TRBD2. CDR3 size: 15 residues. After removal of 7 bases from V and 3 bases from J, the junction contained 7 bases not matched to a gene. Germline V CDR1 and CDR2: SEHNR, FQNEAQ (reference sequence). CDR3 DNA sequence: TGTGCCAGCAAGAGCCCTAGCGGGATCTACAATGAGCAGTTCTTC. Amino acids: CASKSPSGIYNEQFF.

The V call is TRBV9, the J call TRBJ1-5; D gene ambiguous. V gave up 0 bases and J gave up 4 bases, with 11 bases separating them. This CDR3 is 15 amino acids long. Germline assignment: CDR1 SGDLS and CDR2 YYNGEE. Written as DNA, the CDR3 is TGTGCCAGCAGCGTAGGGTTGGCAGTAAATCAGCCCCAGCATTTT. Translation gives CASSVGLAVNQPQHF.

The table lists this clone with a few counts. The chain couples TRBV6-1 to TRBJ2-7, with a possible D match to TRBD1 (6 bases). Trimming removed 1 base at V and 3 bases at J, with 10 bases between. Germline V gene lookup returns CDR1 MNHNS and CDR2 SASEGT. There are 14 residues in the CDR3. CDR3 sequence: CASSEGGRVYEQYF. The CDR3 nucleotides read TGTGCCAGCAGTGAAGGGGGGCGCGTCTACGAGCAGTACTTC.